This TCR beta chain was sequenced for a study of regulatory T cells in long-lasting Graves disease. Overall study context: The term persistent Graves' disease signified upward of 5 years on antithyroid drugs with positive TSH receptor antibodies. Findings of the study overall: Favoring TRBV28, TRBJ1-2 and TRBJ2-5 was a feature seen in persistent disease. New patients shared fewer public clonotypes (approximately 970) than persistent patients did (fewer than 3,000).

Time point in this sample: persistent/refractory GD, antithyroid drugs over 5 years with positive TRAb. PBMC-derived RNA was used for the TCR library. Peripheral blood, at 8 to 9.5 milliliters, went into EDTA tubes. This CDR3 is 13 amino acids long. Trimming cost V 4 bases and J 2 bases, with 9 bases left between them. The germline CDR1 and CDR2 sequences are MGHRA and YSYEKL. About this clonotype: Its antigen is still unknown.

HTBI primers from iRepertoire and Arm-PCR of CDR3 regions yielded the TCR beta libraries. TCRdb passed the multiplex PCR reads through MiXCR, listing each CDR3 protein once. Of about 340,000 distinct CDR3 sequences detected, around 19% appear once; the ten largest clones hold 29%. The material was peripheral blood mononuclear cells (PBMCs), obtained when the disease was refractory, from a patient treated with antithyroid drugs. This sequence originates from a female donor with Graves disease. This sequence joins TRBV4-1 and TRBJ2-7, with a possible D match to TRBD2 (5 bases). The DNA for the CDR3 is TGCGCCAGCAGCCCGGTGGAGGCCTACGAGCAGTACTTC. The encoded protein is CASSPVEAYEQYF.